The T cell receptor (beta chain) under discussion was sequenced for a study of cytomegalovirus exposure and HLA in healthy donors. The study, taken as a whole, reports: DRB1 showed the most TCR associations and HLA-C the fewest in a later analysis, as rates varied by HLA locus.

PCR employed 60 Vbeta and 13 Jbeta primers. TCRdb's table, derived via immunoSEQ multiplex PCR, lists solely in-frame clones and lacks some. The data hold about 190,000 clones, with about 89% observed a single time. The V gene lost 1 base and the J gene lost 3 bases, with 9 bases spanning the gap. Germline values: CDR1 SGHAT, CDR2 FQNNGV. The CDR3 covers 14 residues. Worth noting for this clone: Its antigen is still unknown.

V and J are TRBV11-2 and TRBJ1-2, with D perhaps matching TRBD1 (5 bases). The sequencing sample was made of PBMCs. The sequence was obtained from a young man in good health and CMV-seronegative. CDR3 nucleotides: TGTGCCAGCAGCTTAGCTGGGGCGCACTATGGCTACACCTTC. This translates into CASSLAGAHYGYTF.